This TCR beta chain was documented in a study of spatial heterogeneity in lung cancer. This clonotype showed up just a few times. In the library, each TCR cDNA molecule bore its own unique molecular identifier. TCRdb re-called the 5' RACE reads through MiXCR, storing one row per CDR3 protein. The sample lists about 92,000 distinct CDR3 sequences, roughly 12% occurring once. Noted time point: sample taken at primary tumor resection. Whole RNA was taken from tumor, nontumor lung or frozen PBMC; it was then sequenced unsorted. Sequences were derived from PBMCs, sampled at surgery. This receptor was identified in a male donor with early-stage non-small cell lung cancer.

CDR3 in amino acids: CASSQGGVRDEQYF. In nucleotides, the CDR3 is TGTGCCAGCAGCCAAGGAGGGGTTAGGGACGAGCAGTACTTC. The rearrangement joins TRBV14 to TRBJ2-7; D tentatively fits TRBD1 or TRBD2 (5 bases each). The germline CDR1 and CDR2 sequences are SGHDN and FVKESK. The CDR3 runs 14 residues. Between the trimmed V and J ends, which lost 1 base and 5 bases, there was a span of 12 bases.